This TCR beta chain was recovered during a study of blood T cell repertoires in COVID-19. The wider study: The samples span acute and convalescent COVID-19 from the United States, Italy and Spain.

As processed by the authors: Estimated nucleated cell counts came from reference gene primer amplification. TCRdb keeps only in-frame clones here, not all; method: immunoSEQ multiplex PCR. V and J calls and clone size are given by that table; D and trimming were obtained from the DNA. This table holds 150,000 to 200,000 clones, 88% found once. Germline values: CDR1 LGHNA, CDR2 YNFKEQ. Trimming removed 0 bases from V and 3 bases from J; junction bases left unmatched: 14. The CDR3 spans 20 residues. The sequence came from a man aged 55 to 69 with acute or convalescent COVID-19. V usage is TRBV4-2 and J usage is TRBJ2-2, with 9 bases lining up with TRBD2. Sequenced sample: peripheral blood. For the CDR3, the DNA is TGTGCCAGCAGCCAAGACTGGGCTAGCGGGGTCTCCCGCGACACCGGGGAGCTGTTTTTT. It translates to CASSQDWASGVSRDTGELFF.